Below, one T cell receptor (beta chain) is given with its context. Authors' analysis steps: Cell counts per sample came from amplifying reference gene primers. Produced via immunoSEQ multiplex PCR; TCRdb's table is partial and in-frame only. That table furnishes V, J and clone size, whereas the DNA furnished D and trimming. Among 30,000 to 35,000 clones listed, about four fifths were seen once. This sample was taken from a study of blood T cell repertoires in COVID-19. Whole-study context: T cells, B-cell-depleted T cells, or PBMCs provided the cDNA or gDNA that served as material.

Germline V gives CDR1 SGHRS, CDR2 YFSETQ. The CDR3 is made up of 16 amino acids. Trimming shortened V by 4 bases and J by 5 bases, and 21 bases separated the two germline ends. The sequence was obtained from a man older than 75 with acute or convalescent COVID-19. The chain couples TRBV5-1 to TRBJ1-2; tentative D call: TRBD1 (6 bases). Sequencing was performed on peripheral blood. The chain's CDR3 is CASSLTGEGTKYGYTF. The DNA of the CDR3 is TGCGCCAGCAGCCTGACAGGCGAGGGGACAAAATATGGCTACACCTTC.